These 20 T cell receptor beta chains share one sample of origin, sequenced in a study of blood T cell repertoires in COVID-19. The table came from immunoSEQ multiplex PCR; TCRdb's copy has only in-frame clones and leaves some out. The table lists approximately 97,000 clones, 90% of them singletons. Source material: peripheral blood. The origin of the receptors is a man aged 55 to 69 with acute or convalescent COVID-19.

The V call is TRBV3-1 (or the pseudogene TRBV3-2), the J call TRBJ1-5; 9 positions agree with TRBD1. V was clipped by 8 bases and J by 8 bases; unmatched bases: 10. The CDR3 spans 14 residues. Germline CDR1 reads LGHDT; CDR2 reads YNNKEL (reference sequence). As DNA, the CDR3 is TGTGCCAGCGGTAACAGGGGGCGCGGGGAGCCCCAGCATTTT. It yields the protein CASGNRGRGEPQHF.

The chain recombines TRBV10-3 with TRBJ1-1, with D hard to call. V was trimmed by 5 bases and J by 1 base, leaving 8 bases between them. Germline assignment: CDR1 ENHRY and CDR2 SYGVKD. CDR3 length equals 13 residues. As DNA, the CDR3 is TGTGCCATCAGTCCCACGGGGAACACTGAAGCTTTCTTT. This encodes CAISPTGNTEAFF.

The chain is built from TRBV30 and TRBJ1-1; no firm D call. Trimming cost V 4 bases and J 1 base, with 13 bases left between them. The germline V gene has CDR1 GTSNPN and CDR2 SVGIG (reference sequence). The CDR3 length is 14 residues. The CDR3 here is CAWTREAPNTEAFF. The CDR3, as DNA: TGTGCCTGGACCCGAGAGGCCCCGAACACTGAAGCTTTCTTT.

The J gene is TRBJ1-3, the V gene TRBV5-4; D ambiguous. The germline CDR1 and CDR2 sequences are SGHNT and YYREEE (reference sequence). This CDR3 has 13 residues. Trimming took off 4 bases at V and 2 bases at J, with 7 bases between the two ends. The CDR3 protein is CASSKPAGNTIYF. The CDR3 DNA sequence: TGTGCCAGCAGCAAGCCCGCTGGAAACACCATATATTTT. The full variable domain, completed using reference TRBV5-4 and TRBJ1-3, is ETGVTQSPTHLIKTRGQQVTLRCSSQSGHNTVSWYQQALGQGPQFIFQYYREEENGRGNFPPRFSGLQFPNYSSELNVNALELDDSALYLCASSKPAGNTIYFGEGSWLTVV.

V gene TRBV3-1 (or the pseudogene TRBV3-2) combines with J gene TRBJ1-2; D might be TRBD1 (5 bases). This CDR3 region has 14 residues. Per germline, CDR1 LGHDT and CDR2 YNNKEL (reference sequence). The V end was cut by 0 bases, the J end by 8 bases, with 13 bases between. Here the CDR3 reads CASSQDQGTWGYTF. The CDR3 region has the DNA TGTGCCAGCAGCCAAGATCAGGGAACCTGGGGCTACACCTTC.

The chain has TRBV5-1 and TRBJ2-2; 12 positions match TRBD2. Germline CDR1 and CDR2: SGHRS and YFSETQ. The CDR3 totals 17 residues. J lost 2 bases, V lost 0 bases, and 2 bases had no gene match. CDR3: CASSLGLAGANTGELFF. The DNA of the CDR3 is TGCGCCAGCAGCTTGGGACTAGCGGGGGCTAACACCGGGGAGCTGTTTTTT.

The J gene is TRBJ2-7, the V gene TRBV6-4; weak D call: TRBD1 (8 bases). Trimming took off 0 bases at V and 2 bases at J, with 17 bases between the two ends. The germline V gene encodes CDR1 MRHNA and CDR2 SNTAGT. This CDR3 contains 17 residues. For the CDR3, the DNA is TGTGCCAGCAGTGACTCGAGCTTACAGGGGGGGGCCTACGAGCAGTACGTC. This translates into CASSDSSLQGGAYEQYV.

This chain joins TRBV5-4 and TRBJ2-7; possible D gene TRBD1, 6 bases. With 5 bases removed from V and 5 bases from J, the gap between germline ends came to 11 bases. CDR3 length equals 12 residues. CDR1 SGHNT and CDR2 YYREEE come from the germline V gene (reference sequence). The CDR3 nucleotides are TGTGCCAGCAGGGCACAGGGCCACGAGCAGTACTTC. This encodes CASRAQGHEQYF.

This CDR3 is CASSDRGTQETQYF. For the CDR3, the DNA is TGTGCCAGCAGCGACCGGGGGACTCAAGAGACCCAGTACTTC. The rearrangement uses TRBV3-1 (or the pseudogene TRBV3-2) and TRBJ2-5; TRBD2 is a possible D gene (6 bases). V lost 5 bases, J lost 2 bases, and 12 bases lay in between. The CDR3 is 14 residues long. Germline CDR1 LGHDT, CDR2 YNNKEL (reference sequence).

V usage is TRBV18 and J usage is TRBJ1-5, with D perhaps TRBD1 (5 bases). The CDR3 has 13 amino acids. Looked up from germline, CDR1 is KGHSH and CDR2 is LQKENI. V was pared by 0 bases and J by 7 bases, with 7 bases between. DNA for the CDR3: TGTGCCAGCTCACCACCAGCAGGGCAGCCCCAGCATTTT. Translated: CASSPPAGQPQHF. The whole variable domain, filled in from reference TRBV18 and TRBJ1-5, reads NAGVMQNPRHLVRRRGQEARLRCSPMKGHSHVYWYRQLPEEGLKFMVYLQKENIIDESGMPKERFSAEFPKEGPSILRIQQVVRGDSAAYFCASSPPAGQPQHFGDGTRLSIL.

This chain connects TRBV6-5 to TRBJ1-1; D ambiguous. The V and J ends lost 6 bases and 3 bases respectively, with 11 bases between them. Looked up from germline, CDR1 is MNHEY and CDR2 is SVGAGI. This CDR3 region has 13 residues. The CDR3 spells CASSRGRDTEAFF. CDR3 nucleotide sequence: TGTGCCAGCAGCCGCGGGCGGGACACTGAAGCTTTCTTT.

The CDR3 DNA follows: TGCGCCAGCAGTAAGGACAGCATGGGTGAAAAACTGTTTTTT. Translation gives CASSKDSMGEKLFF. V and J are TRBV5-1 and TRBJ1-4, with D possibly matching TRBD1 (6 bases). CDR1 SGHRS and CDR2 YFSETQ come from the germline V gene. Trimming took off 5 bases at V and 7 bases at J, with 15 bases between the two ends. This CDR3 has 14 residues.

CDR3 in amino acids: CAWSLGGDKDEKLFF. The CDR3 DNA follows: TGTGCCTGGAGTTTGGGAGGGGATAAGGATGAAAAACTGTTTTTT. This sequence joins TRBV30 and TRBJ1-4; D may be TRBD1 (5 bases). CDR3 length equals 15 residues. Trimming removed 2 bases at V and 6 bases at J, with 16 bases between. In germline, CDR1 is GTSNPN, CDR2 SVGIG (reference sequence).

The gene calls are TRBV28 and TRBJ2-3; a possible D gene is TRBD1 (6 bases). The CDR3 totals 15 residues. The V and J ends lost 2 bases and 2 bases respectively, with 11 bases between them. Germline V lookup: CDR1 MDHEN, CDR2 SYDVKM. In DNA, the CDR3 is TGTGCCAGCAGTTTAAATCAGGGGTTCACAGATACGCAGTATTTT. It translates to CASSLNQGFTDTQYF.

V gene TRBV6-5 combines with J gene TRBJ1-5; 9 nucleotides match TRBD1. V was pared by 0 bases and J by 9 bases, with 6 bases of the junction left unmatched. The germline CDR1 and CDR2 sequences are MNHEY and SVGAGI. This CDR3 has 15 residues. The CDR3 coding sequence is TGTGCCAGCAGTTACTCGGCGACAGGGGGATGGCCCCAGCATTTT. It translates to CASSYSATGGWPQHF.

V gene TRBV6-1 combines with J gene TRBJ1-5; 7 bases are shared with TRBD1. Germline-derived CDR1 and CDR2 are MNHNS and SASEGT. V gave up 6 bases and J gave up 7 bases; unmatched junction bases: 9. This CDR3 spans 14 amino acids. CDR3 sequence: CASRIDRDDQPQHF. As DNA, the CDR3 is TGTGCCAGCAGGATAGACAGGGACGACCAGCCCCAGCATTTT.

V gene TRBV28 combines with J gene TRBJ1-6; 8 bases line up with TRBD1. Trimming removed 5 bases from V and 6 bases from J; junction bases left unmatched: 6. This CDR3 has 15 amino acids. CDR1 is MDHEN, CDR2 SYDVKM, per germline. CDR3 coding DNA: TGTGCCAGCAGTCCTCAGGGGGCAGGTAATTCACCCCTCCACTTT. This gives the protein CASSPQGAGNSPLHF.

The V gene is TRBV5-1, the J gene TRBJ2-3, with 10 bases matching TRBD1. J gave up 5 bases and V 0 bases, and 3 bases lay outside the gene matches. CDR1 is SGHRS, CDR2 YFSETQ, per germline. The CDR3 consists of 15 residues. For the CDR3, the DNA is TGCGCCAGCAGCTTGGGACAGGGGGCGGGAGATACGCAGTATTTT. This gives the protein CASSLGQGAGDTQYF.

This clone was seen just once. This chain uses TRBV3-1 (or the pseudogene TRBV3-2) with TRBJ2-5; 8 positions match TRBD1. Germline loops: CDR1 LGHDT, CDR2 YNNKEL (reference sequence). The trim removed 1 base at V and 6 bases at J, leaving 4 bases unmatched. The length of the CDR3 is 14 residues. The CDR3, as DNA: TGTGCCAGCAGCCAAGTTAGACAGGGGCAGACCCAGTACTTC. This translates into CASSQVRQGQTQYF.

The V gene is TRBV29-1, the J gene TRBJ1-1, with D perhaps matching TRBD1 (6 bases). Germline CDR1 is SQVTM and CDR2 is ANQGSEA. This CDR3 contains 11 residues. The V and J ends lost 2 bases and 5 bases respectively, with 6 bases between them. The CDR3 DNA sequence: TGCAGCGTTGAACAGGGGACTGAAGCTTTCTTT. The encoded protein is CSVEQGTEAFF. Full variable domain (rest looked up from reference TRBV29-1 and TRBJ1-1): SAVISQKPSRDICQRGTSLTIQCQVDSQVTMMFWYRQQPGQSLTLIATANQGSEATYESGFVIDKFPISRPNLTFSTLTVSNMSPEDSSIYLCSVEQGTEAFFGQGTRLTVV.